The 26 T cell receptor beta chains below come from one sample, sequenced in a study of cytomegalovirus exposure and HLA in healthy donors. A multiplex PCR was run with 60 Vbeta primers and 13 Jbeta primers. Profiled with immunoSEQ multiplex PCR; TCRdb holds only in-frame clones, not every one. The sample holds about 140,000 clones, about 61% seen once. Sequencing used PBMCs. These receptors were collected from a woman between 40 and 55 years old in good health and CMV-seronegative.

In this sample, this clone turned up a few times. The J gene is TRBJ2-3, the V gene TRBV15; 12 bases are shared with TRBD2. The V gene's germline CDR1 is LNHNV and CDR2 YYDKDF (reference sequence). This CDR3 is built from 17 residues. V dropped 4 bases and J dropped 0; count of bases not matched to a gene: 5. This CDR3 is CATSTGLAGSSTDTQYF. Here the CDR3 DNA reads TGTGCCACCAGCACTGGACTAGCGGGGTCTAGCACAGATACGCAGTATTTT.

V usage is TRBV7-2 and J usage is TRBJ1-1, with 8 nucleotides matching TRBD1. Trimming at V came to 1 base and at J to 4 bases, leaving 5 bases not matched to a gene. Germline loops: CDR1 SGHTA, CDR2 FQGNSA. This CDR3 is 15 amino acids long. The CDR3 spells CASSLVTGGSTEAFF. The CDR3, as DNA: TGTGCCAGCAGCTTAGTTACAGGGGGATCCACTGAAGCTTTCTTT.

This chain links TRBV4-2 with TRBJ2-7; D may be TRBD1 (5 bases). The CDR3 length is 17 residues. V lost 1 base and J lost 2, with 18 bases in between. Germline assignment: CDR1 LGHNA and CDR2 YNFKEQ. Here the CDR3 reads CASSQAYQAGYPYEQYF. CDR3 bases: TGTGCCAGCAGCCAAGCCTATCAGGCAGGGTACCCCTACGAGCAGTACTTC.

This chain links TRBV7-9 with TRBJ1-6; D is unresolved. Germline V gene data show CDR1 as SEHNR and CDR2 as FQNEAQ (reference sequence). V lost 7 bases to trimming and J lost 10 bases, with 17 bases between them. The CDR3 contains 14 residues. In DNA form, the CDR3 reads TGTGCCAGCACCCCCGCTGGACTGGGATCACCCCTCCACTTT. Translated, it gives CASTPAGLGSPLHF.

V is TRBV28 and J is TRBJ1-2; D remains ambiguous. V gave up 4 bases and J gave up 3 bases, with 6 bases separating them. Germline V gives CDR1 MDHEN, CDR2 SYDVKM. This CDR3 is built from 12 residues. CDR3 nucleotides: TGTGCCAGCAGTTCCGGGGACTATGGCTACACCTTC. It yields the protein CASSSGDYGYTF.

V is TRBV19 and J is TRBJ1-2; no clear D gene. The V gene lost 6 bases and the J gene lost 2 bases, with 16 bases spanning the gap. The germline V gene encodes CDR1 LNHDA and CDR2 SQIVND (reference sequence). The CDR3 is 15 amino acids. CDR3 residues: CASSFEHLPNYGYTF. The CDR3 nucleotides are TGTGCCAGTAGCTTCGAACACCTCCCAAACTATGGCTACACCTTC.

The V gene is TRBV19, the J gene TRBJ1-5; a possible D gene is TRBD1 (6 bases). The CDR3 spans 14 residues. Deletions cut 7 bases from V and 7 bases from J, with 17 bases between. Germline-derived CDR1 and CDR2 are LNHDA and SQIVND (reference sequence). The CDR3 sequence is CASIAGGAGQPQHF. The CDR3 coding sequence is TGTGCCAGTATTGCGGGGGGCGCCGGGCAGCCCCAGCATTTT.

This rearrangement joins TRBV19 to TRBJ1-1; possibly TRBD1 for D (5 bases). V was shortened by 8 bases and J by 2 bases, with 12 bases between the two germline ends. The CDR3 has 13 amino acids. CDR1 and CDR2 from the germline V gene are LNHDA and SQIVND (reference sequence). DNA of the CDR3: TGTGCCAGTCAATTTGGGGCTAACACTGAAGCTTTCTTT. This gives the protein CASQFGANTEAFF.

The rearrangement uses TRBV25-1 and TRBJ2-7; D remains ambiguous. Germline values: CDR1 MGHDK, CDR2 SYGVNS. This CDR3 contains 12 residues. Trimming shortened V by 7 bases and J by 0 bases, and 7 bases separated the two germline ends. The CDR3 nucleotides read TGTGCCAGCAAATCCGGCTCCTACGAGCAGTACTTC. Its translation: CASKSGSYEQYF.

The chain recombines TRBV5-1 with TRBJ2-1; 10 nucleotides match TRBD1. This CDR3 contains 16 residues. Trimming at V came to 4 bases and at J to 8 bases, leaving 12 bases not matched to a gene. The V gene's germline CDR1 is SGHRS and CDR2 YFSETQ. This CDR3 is CASSLANTDRGHEQFF. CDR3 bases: TGCGCCAGCAGCCTCGCTAATACAGACAGGGGGCATGAGCAGTTCTTC. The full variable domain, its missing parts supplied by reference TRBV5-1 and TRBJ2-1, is KAGVTQTPRYLIKTRGQQVTLSCSPISGHRSVSWYQQTPGQGLQFLFEYFSETQRNKGNFPGRFSGRQFSNSRSEMNVSTLELGDSALYLCASSLANTDRGHEQFFGPGTRLTVL.

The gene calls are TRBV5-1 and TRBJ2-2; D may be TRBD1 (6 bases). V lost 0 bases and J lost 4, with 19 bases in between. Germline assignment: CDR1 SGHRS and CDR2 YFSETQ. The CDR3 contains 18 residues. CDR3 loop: CASSLDGTTPASTGELFF. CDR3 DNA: TGCGCCAGCAGCTTGGACGGGACAACACCGGCATCCACCGGGGAGCTGTTTTTT.

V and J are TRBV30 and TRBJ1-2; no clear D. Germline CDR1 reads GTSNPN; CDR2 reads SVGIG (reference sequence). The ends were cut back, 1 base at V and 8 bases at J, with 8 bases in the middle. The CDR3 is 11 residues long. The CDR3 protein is CAWSAPRGYTF. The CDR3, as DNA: TGTGCCTGGAGTGCCCCCCGGGGCTACACCTTC.

Here the CDR3 reads CASSLTAGGPLYNEQFF. The CDR3 DNA reads as TGTGCCAGCAGCTTAACGGCCGGGGGGCCCCTTTACAATGAGCAGTTCTTC. This chain joins TRBV7-3 and TRBJ2-1; weak D call: TRBD2 (7 bases). The germline V and J ends were trimmed by 0 bases and 4 bases, with 16 bases remaining between them. The CDR3 is 17 amino acids. The germline V gene encodes CDR1 SGHTA and CDR2 FQGTGA.

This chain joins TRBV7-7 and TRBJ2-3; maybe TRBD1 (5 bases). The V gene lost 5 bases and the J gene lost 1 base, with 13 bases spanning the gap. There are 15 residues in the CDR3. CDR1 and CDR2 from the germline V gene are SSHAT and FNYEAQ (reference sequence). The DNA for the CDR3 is TGTGCCAGCAGCGCTACAGGTCGGGGCACAGATACGCAGTATTTT. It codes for CASSATGRGTDTQYF.

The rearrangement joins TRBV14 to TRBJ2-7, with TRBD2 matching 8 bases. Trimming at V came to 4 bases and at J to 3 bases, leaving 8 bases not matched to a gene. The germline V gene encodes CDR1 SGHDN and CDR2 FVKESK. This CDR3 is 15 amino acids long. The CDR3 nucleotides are TGTGCCAGCAGCCCTAGACTAGCGACCTTCTACGAGCAGTACTTC. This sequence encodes CASSPRLATFYEQYF. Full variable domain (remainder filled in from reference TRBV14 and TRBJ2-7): EAGVTQFPSHSVIEKGQTVTLRCDPISGHDNLYWYRRVMGKEIKFLLHFVKESKQDESGMPNNRFLAERTGGTYSTLKVQPAELEDSGVYFCASSPRLATFYEQYFGPGTRLTVT.

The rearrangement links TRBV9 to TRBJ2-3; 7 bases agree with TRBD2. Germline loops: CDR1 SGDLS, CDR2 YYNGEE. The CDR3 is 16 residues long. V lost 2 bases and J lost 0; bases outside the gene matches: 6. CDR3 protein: CASSVRLASSTDTQYF. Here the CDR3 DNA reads TGTGCCAGCAGCGTCCGACTAGCTTCTAGCACAGATACGCAGTATTTT.

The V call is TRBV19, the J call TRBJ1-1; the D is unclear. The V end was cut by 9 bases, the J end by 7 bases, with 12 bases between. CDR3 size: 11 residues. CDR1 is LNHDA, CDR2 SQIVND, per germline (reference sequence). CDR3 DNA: TGTGCCAGCACCTCGCCTATTGAAGCTTTCTTT. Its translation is CASTSPIEAFF.

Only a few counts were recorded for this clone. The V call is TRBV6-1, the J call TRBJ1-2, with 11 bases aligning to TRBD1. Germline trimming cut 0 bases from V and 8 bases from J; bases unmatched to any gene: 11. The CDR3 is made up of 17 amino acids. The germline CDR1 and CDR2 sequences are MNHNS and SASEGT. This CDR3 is CASSEAGTGGRGKGYTF. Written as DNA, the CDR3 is TGTGCCAGCAGTGAAGCGGGGACAGGGGGTCGGGGTAAGGGCTACACCTTC.

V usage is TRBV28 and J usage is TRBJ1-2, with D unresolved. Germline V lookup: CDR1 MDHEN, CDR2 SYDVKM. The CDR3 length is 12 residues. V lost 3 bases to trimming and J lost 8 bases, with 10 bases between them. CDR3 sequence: CASSLMTEGYTF. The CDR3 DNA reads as TGTGCCAGCAGTTTGATGACGGAGGGCTACACCTTC.

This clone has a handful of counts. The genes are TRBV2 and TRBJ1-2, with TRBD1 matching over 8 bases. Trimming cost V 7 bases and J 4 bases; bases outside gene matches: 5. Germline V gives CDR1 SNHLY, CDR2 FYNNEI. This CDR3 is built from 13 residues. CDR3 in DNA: TGTGCCAGCATCACAGGGGGAGGCTATGGCTACACCTTC. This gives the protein CASITGGGYGYTF.

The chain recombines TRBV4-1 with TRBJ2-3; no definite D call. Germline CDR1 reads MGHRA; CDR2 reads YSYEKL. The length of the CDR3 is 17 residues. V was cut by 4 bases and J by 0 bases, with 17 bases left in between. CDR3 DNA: TGCGCCAGCAGCCTCCTCCCCCCACTTCCTAGCACAGATACGCAGTATTTT. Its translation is CASSLLPPLPSTDTQYF.

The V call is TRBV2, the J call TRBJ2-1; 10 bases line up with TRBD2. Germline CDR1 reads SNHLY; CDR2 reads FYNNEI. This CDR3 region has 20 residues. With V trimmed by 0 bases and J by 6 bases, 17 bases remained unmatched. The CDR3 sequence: CASSEARGTVLAGAINEQFF. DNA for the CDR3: TGTGCCAGCAGTGAAGCCCGGGGGACAGTTCTAGCGGGGGCCATCAATGAGCAGTTCTTC.

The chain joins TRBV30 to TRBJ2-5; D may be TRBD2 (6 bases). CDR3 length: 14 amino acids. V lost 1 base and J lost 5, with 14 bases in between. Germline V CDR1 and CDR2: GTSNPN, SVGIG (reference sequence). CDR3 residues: CAWSGGAEGETQYF. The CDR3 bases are TGTGCCTGGAGTGGCGGGGCCGAAGGGGAGACCCAGTACTTC.

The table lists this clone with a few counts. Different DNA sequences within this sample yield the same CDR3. Here the CDR3 DNA reads TGTGCCTGGAGTGTACTAGGTCTCTATGGCTACACCTTC. This encodes CAWSVLGLYGYTF. This chain uses TRBV30 with TRBJ1-2; D uncertain. V was trimmed by 0 bases and J by 4 bases, leaving 9 bases between them. Germline loops: CDR1 GTSNPN, CDR2 SVGIG (reference sequence). The CDR3 sequence is 13 residues long.

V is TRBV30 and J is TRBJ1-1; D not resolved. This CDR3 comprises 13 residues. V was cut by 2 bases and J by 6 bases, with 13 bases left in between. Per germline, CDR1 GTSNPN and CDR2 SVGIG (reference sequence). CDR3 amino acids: CAWSSLRYAEAFF. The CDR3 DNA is TGTGCCTGGAGTTCCCTTCGGTACGCTGAAGCTTTCTTT. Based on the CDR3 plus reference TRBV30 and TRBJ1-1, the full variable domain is SQTIHQWPATLVQPVGSPLSLECTVEGTSNPNLYWYRQAAGRGLQLLFYSVGIGQISSEVPQNLSASRPQDRQFILSSKKLLLSDSGFYLCAWSSLRYAEAFFGQGTRLTVV.

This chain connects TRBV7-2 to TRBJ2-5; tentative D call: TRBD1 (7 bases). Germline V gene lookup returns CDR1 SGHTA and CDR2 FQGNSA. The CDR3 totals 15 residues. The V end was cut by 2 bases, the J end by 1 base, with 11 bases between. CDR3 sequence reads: CASSLMEGAQETQYF. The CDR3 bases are TGTGCCAGCAGCTTAATGGAGGGGGCCCAAGAGACCCAGTACTTC.